This T cell receptor (beta chain) was sequenced during a study of shared clonotypes between healthy human individuals. Across the study: Three plates were used per donor for CD4 naive, three for CD4 memory, two for CD8 naive and one for CD8 memory. Findings and limits, study-wide: Tissues were not sampled, only blood, and their repertoires likely differ. A reduction in generation probabilities was seen for non-shared clonotypes relative to those shared by all four donors.

Germline assignment: CDR1 SGHTA and CDR2 FQGTGA. V shed 7 bases and J shed 0 bases, with 12 bases lying between them. The CDR3 is 15 amino acids. CD45RA-negative memory and CD45RA+ naive subsets were split from the CD4+ cells. The method was immunoSEQ multiplex PCR; TCRdb's version includes in-frame clones alone and lacks a portion of them. The sample has some 2,000,000 clones, roughly 94% seen once. Details on this clone: No antigen is known for it.

The receptor was derived from a man aged 18 to 29 in good health. Material: naive CD4+ T cells sorted from blood. The subset denotes: CD45RA+ positively selected. This chain uses TRBV7-3 with TRBJ1-4; D unresolved. The CDR3 sequence: CASNPERTTNEKLFF. CDR3 bases: TGTGCCAGCAACCCAGAAAGGACAACTAATGAAAAACTGTTTTTT.